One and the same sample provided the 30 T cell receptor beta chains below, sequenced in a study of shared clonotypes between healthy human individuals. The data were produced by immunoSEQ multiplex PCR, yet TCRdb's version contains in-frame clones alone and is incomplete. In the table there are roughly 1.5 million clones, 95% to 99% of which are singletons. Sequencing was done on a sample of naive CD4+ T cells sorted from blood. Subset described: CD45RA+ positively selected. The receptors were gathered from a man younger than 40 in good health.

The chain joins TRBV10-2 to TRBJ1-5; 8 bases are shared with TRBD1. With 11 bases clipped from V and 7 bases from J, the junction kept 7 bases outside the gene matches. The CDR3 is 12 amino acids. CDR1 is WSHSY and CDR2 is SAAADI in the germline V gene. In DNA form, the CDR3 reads TGCGCCGCCAAGACAGGGGCACAGCCCCAGCATTTT. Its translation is CAAKTGAQPQHF.

CDR3 in amino acids: CAANGEHSGNTIYF. The CDR3 DNA sequence: TGTGCCGCCAACGGGGAACACTCTGGAAACACCATATATTTT. The chain couples TRBV28 to TRBJ1-3, with D unresolved. The CDR3 sequence is 14 residues long. The germline CDR1 and CDR2 sequences are MDHEN and SYDVKM. Trimming took off 11 bases at V and 0 bases at J, with 14 bases between the two ends.

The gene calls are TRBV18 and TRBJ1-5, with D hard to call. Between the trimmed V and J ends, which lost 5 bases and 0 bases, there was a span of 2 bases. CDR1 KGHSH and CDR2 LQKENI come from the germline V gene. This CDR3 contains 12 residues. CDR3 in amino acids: CASSDSNQPQHF. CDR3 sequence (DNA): TGTGCCAGCTCAGATAGCAATCAGCCCCAGCATTTT.

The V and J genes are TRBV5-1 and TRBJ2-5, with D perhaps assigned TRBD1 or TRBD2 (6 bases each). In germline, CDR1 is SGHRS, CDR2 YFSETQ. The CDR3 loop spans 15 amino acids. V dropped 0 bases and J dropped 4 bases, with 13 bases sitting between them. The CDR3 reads CASSLEGGGAETQYF. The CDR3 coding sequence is TGCGCCAGCAGCTTGGAGGGGGGAGGAGCAGAGACCCAGTACTTC. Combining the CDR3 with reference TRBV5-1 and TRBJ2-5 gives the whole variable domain KAGVTQTPRYLIKTRGQQVTLSCSPISGHRSVSWYQQTPGQGLQFLFEYFSETQRNKGNFPGRFSGRQFSNSRSEMNVSTLELGDSALYLCASSLEGGGAETQYFGPGTRLLVL.

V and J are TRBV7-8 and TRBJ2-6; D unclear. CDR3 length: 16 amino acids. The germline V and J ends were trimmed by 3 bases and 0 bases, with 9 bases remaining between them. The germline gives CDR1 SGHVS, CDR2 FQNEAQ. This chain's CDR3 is CASSFHMGSGANVLTF. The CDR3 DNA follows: TGTGCCAGCAGCTTTCACATGGGCTCTGGGGCCAACGTCCTGACTTTC.

CDR3 sequence reads: CASSSRSSGRKANEQFF. The CDR3 coding sequence is TGTGCCAGCAGCAGCCGTAGTAGCGGGAGGAAGGCTAATGAGCAGTTCTTC. The chain employs TRBV27 and TRBJ2-1, with TRBD2 matching over 10 bases. CDR3 size: 17 residues. CDR1 MNHEY and CDR2 SMNVEV come from the germline V gene (reference sequence). V shed 6 bases and J 7 bases; nucleotides not matched to a gene: 15.

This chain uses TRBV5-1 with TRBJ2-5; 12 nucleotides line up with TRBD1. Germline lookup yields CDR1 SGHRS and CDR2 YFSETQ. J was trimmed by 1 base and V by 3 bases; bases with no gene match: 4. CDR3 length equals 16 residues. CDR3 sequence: CASSSGTGGFQETQYF. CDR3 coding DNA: TGCGCCAGCAGCTCCGGGACAGGGGGCTTCCAAGAGACCCAGTACTTC. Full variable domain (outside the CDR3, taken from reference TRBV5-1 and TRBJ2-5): KAGVTQTPRYLIKTRGQQVTLSCSPISGHRSVSWYQQTPGQGLQFLFEYFSETQRNKGNFPGRFSGRQFSNSRSEMNVSTLELGDSALYLCASSSGTGGFQETQYFGPGTRLLVL.

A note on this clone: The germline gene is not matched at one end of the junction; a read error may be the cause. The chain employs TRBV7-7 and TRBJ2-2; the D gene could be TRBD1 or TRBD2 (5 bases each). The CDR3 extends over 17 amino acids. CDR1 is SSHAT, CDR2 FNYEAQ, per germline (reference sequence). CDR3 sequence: CASSRMGVGVLAGELFF. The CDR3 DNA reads TGTGCTAGCAGTCGAATGGGGGTGGGAGTACTCGCCGGGGAGCTGTTTTTT. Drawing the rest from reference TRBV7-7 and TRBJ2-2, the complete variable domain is GAGVSQSPRYKVTKRGQDVTLRCDPISSHATLYWYQQALGQGPEFLTYFNYEAQPDKSGLPSDRFSAERPEGSISTLTIQRTEQRDSAMYRCASSRMGVGVLAGELFFGEGSRLTVL.

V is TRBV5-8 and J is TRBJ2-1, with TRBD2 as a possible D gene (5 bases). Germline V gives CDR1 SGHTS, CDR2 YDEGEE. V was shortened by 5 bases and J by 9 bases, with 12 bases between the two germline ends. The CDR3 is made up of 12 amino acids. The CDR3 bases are TGTGCCAGCAGTTCCGGACTCAGTGAGCAGTTCTTC. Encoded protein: CASSSGLSEQFF.

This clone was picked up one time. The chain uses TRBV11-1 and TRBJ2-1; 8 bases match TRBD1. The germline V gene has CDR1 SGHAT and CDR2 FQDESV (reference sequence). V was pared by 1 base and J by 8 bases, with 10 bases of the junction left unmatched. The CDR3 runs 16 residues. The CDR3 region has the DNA TGTGCCAGCAGCTTAGGTGGTGGACAGGGTACTGATGAGCAGTTCTTC. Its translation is CASSLGGGQGTDEQFF.

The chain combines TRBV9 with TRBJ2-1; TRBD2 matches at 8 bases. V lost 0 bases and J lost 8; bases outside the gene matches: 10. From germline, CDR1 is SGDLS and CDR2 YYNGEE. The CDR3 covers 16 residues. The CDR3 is CASSVDGRLARDEQFF. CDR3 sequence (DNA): TGTGCCAGCAGCGTAGACGGAAGACTAGCGAGGGATGAGCAGTTCTTC.

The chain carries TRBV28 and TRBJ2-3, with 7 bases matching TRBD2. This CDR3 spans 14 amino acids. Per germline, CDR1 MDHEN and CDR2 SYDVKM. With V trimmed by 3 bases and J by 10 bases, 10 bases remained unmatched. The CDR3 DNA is TGTGCCAGCAGTTTTGGGAGGGACTACAACGCGCAGTATTTT. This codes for CASSFGRDYNAQYF.

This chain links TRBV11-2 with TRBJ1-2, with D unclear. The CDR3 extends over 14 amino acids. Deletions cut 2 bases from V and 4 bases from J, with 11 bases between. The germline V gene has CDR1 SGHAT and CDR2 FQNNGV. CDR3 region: CASSLSHDTYGYTF. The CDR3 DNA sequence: TGTGCCAGCAGCTTAAGCCACGATACCTATGGCTACACCTTC.

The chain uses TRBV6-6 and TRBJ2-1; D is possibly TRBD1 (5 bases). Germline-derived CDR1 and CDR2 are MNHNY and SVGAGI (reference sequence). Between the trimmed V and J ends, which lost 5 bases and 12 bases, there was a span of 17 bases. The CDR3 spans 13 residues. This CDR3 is CASSTNPGFRQFF. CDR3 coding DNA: TGTGCCAGCAGTACCAATCCAGGGTTCCGGCAGTTCTTC.

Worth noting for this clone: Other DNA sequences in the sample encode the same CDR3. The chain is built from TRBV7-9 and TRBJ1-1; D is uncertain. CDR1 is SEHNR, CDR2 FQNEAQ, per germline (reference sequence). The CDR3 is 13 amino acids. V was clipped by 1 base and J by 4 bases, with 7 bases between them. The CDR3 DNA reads TGTGCCAGCAGCTTAGAGGGCGGCACTGAAGCTTTCTTT. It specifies CASSLEGGTEAFF.

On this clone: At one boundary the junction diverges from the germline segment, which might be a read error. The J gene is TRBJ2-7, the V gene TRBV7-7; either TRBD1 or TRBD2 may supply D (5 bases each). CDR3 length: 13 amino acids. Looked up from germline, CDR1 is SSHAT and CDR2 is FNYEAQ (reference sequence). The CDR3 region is CASSRGPAGEQYF. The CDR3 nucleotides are TGTGCTAGCAGCCGGGGACCAGCTGGCGAGCAGTACTTC. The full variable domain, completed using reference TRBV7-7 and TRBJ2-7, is GAGVSQSPRYKVTKRGQDVTLRCDPISSHATLYWYQQALGQGPEFLTYFNYEAQPDKSGLPSDRFSAERPEGSISTLTIQRTEQRDSAMYRCASSRGPAGEQYFGPGTRLTVT.

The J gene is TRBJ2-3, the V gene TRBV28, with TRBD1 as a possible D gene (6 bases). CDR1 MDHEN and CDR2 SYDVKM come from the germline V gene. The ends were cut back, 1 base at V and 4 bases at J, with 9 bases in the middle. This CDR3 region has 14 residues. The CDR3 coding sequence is TGTGCCAGCAGTTTATTGGGGGCCCCAGATACGCAGTATTTT. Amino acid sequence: CASSLLGAPDTQYF. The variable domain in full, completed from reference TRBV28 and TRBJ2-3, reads DVKVTQSSRYLVKRTGEKVFLECVQDMDHENMFWYRQDPGLGLRLIYFSYDVKMKEKGDIPEGYSVSREKKERFSLILESASTNQTSMYLCASSLLGAPDTQYFGPGTRLTVL.

CDR3 residues: CASSHLGTGATYEQYF. CDR3 bases: TGTGCCAGCTCACATCTCGGGACAGGGGCTACATACGAGCAGTACTTC. The rearrangement joins TRBV18 to TRBJ2-7, with 10 bases aligning to TRBD1. J gave up 4 bases and V 4 bases, and 10 bases lay outside the gene matches. The CDR3 sequence is 16 residues long. Germline V gene data show CDR1 as KGHSH and CDR2 as LQKENI.

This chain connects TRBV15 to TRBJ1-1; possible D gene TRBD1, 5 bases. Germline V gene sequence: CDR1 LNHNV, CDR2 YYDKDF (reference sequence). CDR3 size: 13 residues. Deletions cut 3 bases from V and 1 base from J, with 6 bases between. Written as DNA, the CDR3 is TGTGCCACCAGCAGTAGGGGGAACACTGAAGCTTTCTTT. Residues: CATSSRGNTEAFF.

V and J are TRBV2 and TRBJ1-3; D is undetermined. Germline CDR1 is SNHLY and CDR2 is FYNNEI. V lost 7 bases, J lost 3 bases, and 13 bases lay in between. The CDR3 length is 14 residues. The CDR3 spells CASIEGRVGNTIYF. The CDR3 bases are TGTGCCAGCATAGAAGGGAGGGTTGGAAACACCATATATTTT.

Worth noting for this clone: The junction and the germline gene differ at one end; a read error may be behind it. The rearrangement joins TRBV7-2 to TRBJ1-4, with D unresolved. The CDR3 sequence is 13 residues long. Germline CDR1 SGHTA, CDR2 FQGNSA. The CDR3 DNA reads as TGTGCCAGCAGCTTTTCGTCTAACGAAAAACTGTTTTTT. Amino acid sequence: CASSFSSNEKLFF.

CDR3 sequence (DNA): TGTGCCAGTAGTATAGGCTCCAGGATAACTGGCTACACCTTC. Its protein is CASSIGSRITGYTF. The chain couples TRBV19 to TRBJ1-2, with D unresolved. Trimming shortened V by 1 base and J by 7 bases, and 13 bases separated the two germline ends. Germline V gives CDR1 LNHDA, CDR2 SQIVND (reference sequence). CDR3 length: 14 residues.

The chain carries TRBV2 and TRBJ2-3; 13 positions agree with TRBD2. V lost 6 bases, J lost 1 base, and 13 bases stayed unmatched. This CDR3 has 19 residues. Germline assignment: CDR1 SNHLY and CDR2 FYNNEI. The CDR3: CASSRGLAGRLGGTDTQYF. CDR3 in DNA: TGTGCCAGCAGCCGGGGACTAGCGGGGCGGCTAGGGGGCACAGATACGCAGTATTTT.

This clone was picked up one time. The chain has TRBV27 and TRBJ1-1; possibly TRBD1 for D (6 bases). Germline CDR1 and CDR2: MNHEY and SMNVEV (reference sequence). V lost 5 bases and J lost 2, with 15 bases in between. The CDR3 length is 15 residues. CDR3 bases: TGTGCCAGCAGTCAGCCCGGGACACATAACACTGAAGCTTTCTTT. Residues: CASSQPGTHNTEAFF.

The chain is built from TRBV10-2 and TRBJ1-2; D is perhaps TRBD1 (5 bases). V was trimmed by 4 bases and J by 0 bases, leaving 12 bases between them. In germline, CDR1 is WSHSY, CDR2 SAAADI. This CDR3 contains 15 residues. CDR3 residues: CASSATDRANYGYTF. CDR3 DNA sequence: TGCGCCAGCAGTGCGACCGACAGAGCTAACTATGGCTACACCTTC.

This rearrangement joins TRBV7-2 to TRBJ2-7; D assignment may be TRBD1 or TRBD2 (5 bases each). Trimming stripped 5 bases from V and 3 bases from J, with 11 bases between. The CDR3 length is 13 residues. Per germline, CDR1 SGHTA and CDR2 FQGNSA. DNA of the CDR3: TGTGCCAGCAGCCGGGACGACAACTACGAGCAGTACTTC. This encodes CASSRDDNYEQYF.

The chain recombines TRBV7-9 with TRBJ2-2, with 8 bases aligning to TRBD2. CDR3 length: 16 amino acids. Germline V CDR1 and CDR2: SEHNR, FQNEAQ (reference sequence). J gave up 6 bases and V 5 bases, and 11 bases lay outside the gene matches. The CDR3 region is CASSVGSGLAAGELFF. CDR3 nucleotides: TGTGCCAGCAGCGTAGGGTCCGGACTAGCAGCCGGGGAGCTGTTTTTT.

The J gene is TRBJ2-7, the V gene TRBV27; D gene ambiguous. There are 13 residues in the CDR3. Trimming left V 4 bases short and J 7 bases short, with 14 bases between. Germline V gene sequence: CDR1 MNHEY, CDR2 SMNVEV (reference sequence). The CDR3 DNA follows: TGTGCCAGCAGTTCTGAGTTCACTGGGGAGCAGTACTTC. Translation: CASSSEFTGEQYF.

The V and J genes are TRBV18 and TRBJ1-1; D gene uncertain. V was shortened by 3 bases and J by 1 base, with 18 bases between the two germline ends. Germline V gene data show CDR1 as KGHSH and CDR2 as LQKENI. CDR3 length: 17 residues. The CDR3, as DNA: TGTGCCAGCTCACCCCTCCCGAGCAGCCCCCAGAACACTGAAGCTTTCTTT. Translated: CASSPLPSSPQNTEAFF.

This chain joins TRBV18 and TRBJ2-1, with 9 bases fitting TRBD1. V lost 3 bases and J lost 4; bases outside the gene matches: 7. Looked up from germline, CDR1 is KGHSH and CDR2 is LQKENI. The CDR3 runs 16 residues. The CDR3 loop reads CASSPNRQGVYNEQFF. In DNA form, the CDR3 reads TGTGCCAGCTCACCTAACCGACAGGGGGTATACAATGAGCAGTTCTTC.